A selection of T cell receptor beta chains follows, all from one sample in a study of T-cell memory formation after mild COVID-19. TCRdb re-analysed the 5' RACE reads in MiXCR, keeping a single row per CDR3 protein. The table records under 85,000 distinct CDR3 sequences, 11% to 15% of them present only once. The sequencing sample was made of PBMCs or a T cell subset sorted from them (not recorded which). These receptors all come from an adult woman who had mild COVID-19 (a few samples of this study predate the infection). Cell type and time point are not known. Each CDR3 is given with its conserved first and last residue.

V gene: TRBV20-1; CDR3 protein: CSARDGKEHLSNEQFF
V gene: TRBV3-1; CDR3 protein: CASSQGSRGYGYTF
V gene: TRBV20-1; CDR3 protein: CSAREASGGAHYEQYF
V gene: TRBV20-1; CDR3 protein: CSARMRWGSSNRLTGELFF
V gene: TRBV25-1; CDR3 protein: CASSAGKGIGEAFF
V gene: TRBV29-1; CDR3 protein: CSIQTGIGVGPLAKNIQYF
V gene: TRBV7-9; CDR3 protein: CASSLPQGGDTEAFF
V gene: TRBV5-6; CDR3 protein: CASSLGNNPYEQYF
V gene: TRBV4-1; CDR3 protein: CASSLRIQLAGGQETQYF
V gene: TRBV5-1; CDR3 protein: CASSLPTGYEQYF
V gene: TRBV6-5; CDR3 protein: CASSPLVLISGRVETQYF
V gene: TRBV7-9; CDR3 protein: CASRRDSQETQYF
V gene: TRBV3-1; CDR3 protein: CASSPTGHYNEQFF
V gene: TRBV7-2; CDR3 protein: CASSLSLAGGNEQFF
V gene: TRBV12-3/TRBV12-4; CDR3 protein: CASEMGPNEKLFF
V gene: TRBV4-2; CDR3 protein: CASSQDWTSYNEQFF
V gene: TRBV7-9; CDR3 protein: CASGPYEQYF
V gene: TRBV20-1; CDR3 protein: CSARDPTGNYGYTF
V gene: TRBV4-1; CDR3 protein: CASSQDPTGRVEQYF
V gene: TRBV6-2/TRBV6-3; CDR3 protein: CASSQIRGSDSNQPQHF
V gene: TRBV29-1; CDR3 protein: CSVSLNSYEQYF
V gene: TRBV5-6; CDR3 protein: CASSLGPGYEQYF
V gene: TRBV4-1; CDR3 protein: CASSQGHRPYEQYF
V gene: TRBV12-3/TRBV12-4; CDR3 protein: CASTPPGQGWGETQYF
V gene: TRBV4-1; CDR3 protein: CASSQEGGAGNTIYF
V gene: TRBV7-8; CDR3 protein: CASSLIQASTGELFF
V gene: TRBV29-1; CDR3 protein: CSVDPAHHNNEQFF
V gene: TRBV7-8; CDR3 protein: CASSLGPGQDTEAFF
V gene: TRBV7-8; CDR3 protein: CASRLTGPETQYF
V gene: TRBV5-5; CDR3 protein: CASSLWVAHEQFF
V gene: TRBV7-3; CDR3 protein: CASSFRSGGYTGELFF
V gene: TRBV6-6; CDR3 protein: CASSYPGARAEAFF
V gene: TRBV7-9; CDR3 protein: CASDSGYYANTGELFF
V gene: TRBV24-1; CDR3 protein: CATSEPGGTHEQFF
V gene: TRBV12-3/TRBV12-4; CDR3 protein: CASSILKRGGGTDTQYF
V gene: TRBV6-5; CDR3 protein: CASSYSGRGGSTDTQYF
V gene: TRBV7-3; CDR3 protein: CASSLMDRGSGTEAFF
V gene: TRBV4-2; CDR3 protein: CASSQASGGPLNEQFF
V gene: TRBV4-3; CDR3 protein: CASSPGGAGTSTDTQYF
V gene: TRBV29-1; CDR3 protein: CSAPLGTEAFF
V gene: TRBV5-5; CDR3 protein: CASSGTGYSYEQYF
V gene: TRBV19; CDR3 protein: CASRTGSREQFF
V gene: TRBV7-9; CDR3 protein: CASSSLGSRAQETQYF
V gene: TRBV25-1; CDR3 protein: CASSEGQGTEAVF
V gene: TRBV6-5; CDR3 protein: CATGGVLGNEQFF
V gene: TRBV16; CDR3 protein: CASSQLAPHEQYF
V gene: TRBV25-1; CDR3 protein: CASSSQEGRAYEQYF
V gene: TRBV7-3; CDR3 protein: CASSLAGGTGELFF
V gene: TRBV7-7; CDR3 protein: CASSFGEYTEAFF
V gene: TRBV6-5; CDR3 protein: CASSYSRTDRREPQHF
V gene: TRBV12-3/TRBV12-4; CDR3 protein: CASSLGGSAEQYF